This TCR beta chain appears in the sequencing data of a study of shared clonotypes between healthy human individuals (TCRdb year 2020). As for the study more broadly: The cohort comprised a couple of women and a few men aged 18 to 49 years. Different laboratories and diverse techniques were used to prepare libraries and sequence TCR repertoires, to increase sequencing depth and limit assay-specific biases. For each donor, CD4 naive and CD4 memory were each given three plates, CD8 naive was given two plates, and CD8 memory was given one plate. To estimate repertoire size and how much clonotype sharing occurs between individuals, the study deeply sequenced the blood TCR repertoires of roughly 5 healthy adults. Leukapheresis yielded between about 0.94 and 9 billion PBMCs per donor.

Worth noting for this clone: Its cognate antigen has yet to be identified. Base qualities are missing; no much larger clone stands one base away.

Healthy HIV-negative adults with no recently reported acute infections or vaccinations were included as donors. All donors were Caucasian adults living in Nashville, Tennessee, USA. CD4+ T cells were enriched by magnetic negative selection; naive cells were then positively selected on CD45RA, and the negative fraction formed the memory subset. After blood collection by leukapheresis, PBMCs were isolated using Ficoll-Histopaque density gradient centrifugation and then cryopreserved in the vapor phase of liquid nitrogen. Analytical flow cytometry was used to check the purity and quantity of every magnetically sorted T cell population. Each sorted fraction had its genomic DNA isolated and then quantified by UV absorbance on a Nanodrop 2000c. Using the deep immunoSEQ assay, multiplex PCR amplified TCR CDR3 regions from genomic DNA. Extracted genomic DNA from each cell subset was spread evenly across all wells of several immunoSEQ 96-well plates, with each plate serving as a replicate. For sorted subsets, 150 to 250 ng genomic DNA, equal to 30,000 to 35,000 T cell genomes, was loaded into each replicate PCR. The purified libraries were quantified using a Qubit 3.0 fluorometer, sized with a Bioanalyzer 2100, and then quantified again using the KAPA Library Quantification kit. Every immunoSEQ 96-well plate was sequenced on a separate single-read 150-cycle Illumina NextSeq 550 flow cell. As for the original processing: Because the immunoSEQ output held only junctional sequences and lacked quality scores, the filtering could not match the filtering applied to full-length reads. Sequences were annotated with PyIR, a Python wrapper for IgBLAST v1.9, and V/J genes and CDR3 were assigned using IMGT germline references. Reads with weak V/J assignments (E-value above 1e-6), missing CDR3, stop codons, out-of-frame junctions, or ambiguous translated residues were removed. V3J clonotypes were defined as sequences sharing an identical inferred V gene, J gene, and CDR3 amino acid sequence. Percentage overlap between repertoires was computed as shared unique clonotypes divided by the size of the smaller repertoire. RTK rarefaction, the Chao1 estimator, and Recon v2.1 estimates of unobserved clonotypes were used to assess repertoire richness. Generation probabilities for all TCRbeta clonotypes obtained by the gDNA method from four donors were computed using OLGA. Not all clones reach the TCRdb copy of this immuneACCESS table, which keeps in-frame sequences only. Checked studies attribute under half of the gap to unresolved V genes and leave the rest unexplained. V and J calls and clone size are those listed in that table; D and trimming were worked out from the DNA. The sample has some 1.4 million clones on record, roughly 97% of them singletons. The ten biggest clones cover approximately 1% of the sample.

The CDR3 spans 16 residues, from the cysteine through the phenylalanine. Only CDR3 DNA is held: 48 bases, read in frame from base 1. The CDR1 and CDR2 encoded by the germline V gene are KGHSH and LQKENI. Trimming takes 2 bases from V and 4 bases from J, and the germline ends sit 15 bases apart. General findings and caveats noted by the study authors: Across a handful of donors, about 5% of naive CD4, roughly 3.3% of naive CD8, around 2.5% of memory CD4, and about 0.4% of memory CD8 clonotypes were shared. Compared with non-shared clonotypes, the clonotypes found in all four sorted-subset donors had higher generation probabilities. Pairwise subsampling led to the expectation that sequencing depth would affect the degree of clonotype sharing among donors. Naive subsets generally had larger estimated clonotype richness than memory subsets did. The genetic and exposure-history diversity represented was limited by the small number of donors. Sampling was restricted to blood, and TCR repertoires in tissues likely differ from the TCR repertoires found in blood. Even with the large sequencing depth, rarefaction of the sorted-subset datasets indicated that sequencing was incomplete.

The receptor comes from a man younger than 40 in good health. Sequenced input: naive CD4+ T cells sorted from blood. The sample's cell subset or site label, in plain terms: CD45RA+ positively selected. The V and J segments used are TRBV18 and TRBJ1-3; the D gene cannot be resolved reliably. The encoded CDR3 is CASSPAGGLVGNTIYF. The nucleotides read TGTGCCAGCTCACCAGCGGGAGGGCTGGTCGGAAACACCATATATTTT.